This T cell receptor (beta chain) was found in a study of technical replicates of blood from a few donors. As for this clone: The germline gene is not matched at one end of the junction; a read error may be the cause.

Method: immunoSEQ multiplex PCR; TCRdb's copy keeps in-frame clones and lacks some. The sample has roughly 100,000 clones; 95% are singletons. Looked up from germline, CDR1 is SSHAT and CDR2 is FNYEAQ (reference sequence). The CDR3 sequence is 14 residues long. This chain joins TRBV7-7 and TRBJ2-5; 8 bases agree with TRBD2. The clonotype comes from a human donor in good health. The material sequenced was T cells isolated from PBMCs. This chain's CDR3 is CASSPAGGRETQYF. The CDR3 DNA sequence: TGTGCTAGCAGTCCTGCGGGGGGCAGGGAGACCCAGTACTTC.